This TCR beta chain was recorded in a study of blood T cell repertoires in COVID-19. Whole-study context: Specimens from acute and convalescent COVID-19 originated in the United States, Italy and Spain. Nucleic acid was either cDNA or gDNA, and it came from T cells, B-cell-depleted T cells, or PBMCs.

Germline V gene sequence: CDR1 GTSNPN, CDR2 SVGIG (reference sequence). The CDR3 is made up of 16 amino acids. After removal of 1 base from V and 7 bases from J, the junction contained 8 bases not matched to a gene. Original processing notes: Nucleated cell counts were estimated from reference gene primer amplification. Data came from immunoSEQ multiplex PCR; TCRdb stores just in-frame clones and leaves some out. V and J calls and clone size are those listed in that table; D and trimming were worked out from the DNA. This sample has approximately 300,000 clones, with 85% found just once. The TCR sequence derives from a woman aged 45-60 years with active or convalescent COVID-19. V usage is TRBV30 and J usage is TRBJ1-4, with 11 bases identical to TRBD1. The sequenced material came from peripheral blood. The CDR3 region is CAWSGTGGARSEKLFF. In DNA form, the CDR3 reads TGTGCCTGGAGTGGGACAGGGGGCGCGAGGAGTGAAAAACTGTTTTTT.